This is a list of T cell receptor beta chains from one sample in a study of PD-L1 blockade in urothelial cancer. Data came from immunoSEQ multiplex PCR; TCRdb stores just in-frame clones and leaves some out. Here the sample spans tens of thousands of clones, 75% to 85% being singletons. The source material was PBMCs, sampled around atezolizumab (anti-PD-L1) treatment. The receptor set was obtained from a man aged 65-85 years with urothelial cancer. Both conserved end residues are part of each CDR3. The D gene is left open where the match is weak. Size values are once, few and many counts, or a class for expanded clones, and some rows have none.

j_call d_call v_call clone_size cdr3_aa cdr3_nt
TRBJ2-7 . TRBV27 . CASSFIGDRKKYF TGTGCCAGCAGTTTTATAGGGGATCGAAAGAAGTACTTC
TRBJ2-3 . TRBV18 . CASSPTSRSTDTQYF TGTGCCAGCTCACCAACTAGCAGAAGCACAGATACGCAGTATTTT
TRBJ1-4 TRBD1 TRBV5-1 once CASSLTGRATNEKLFF TGCGCCAGCAGTTTGACAGGGAGAGCAACTAATGAAAAACTGTTTTTT
TRBJ1-1 . TRBV12-5 . CASGLVPRSHLNTEAFF TGTGCTAGTGGTTTGGTACCCCGGTCGCACTTGAACACTGAAGCTTTCTTT
TRBJ2-3 TRBD2 TRBV25-1 medium-sized CASSEGSGSEVDTQYF TGTGCCAGCAGTGAAGGAAGCGGGAGTGAGGTAGATACGCAGTATTTT
TRBJ2-7 TRBD1 TRBV29-1 . CSVEAVGQGGSYEQYF TGCAGCGTTGAAGCTGTAGGACAGGGAGGATCCTACGAGCAGTACTTC
TRBJ2-3 TRBD2 TRBV5-1 . CASRRGTSGGTSTDTQYF TGCGCCAGCAGGAGGGGAACTAGCGGAGGAACTAGCACAGATACGCAGTATTTT
TRBJ1-2 . TRBV5-1 few CASSRSGGRAGSRHYGYTF TGCGCCAGCAGCCGGAGCGGGGGGAGGGCCGGATCCCGACACTATGGCTACACCTTC
TRBJ2-5 . TRBV5-1 . CASSFRGQETQYF TGCGCCAGCAGCTTCAGGGGACAAGAGACCCAGTACTTC
TRBJ1-4 TRBD1 TRBV19 . CASSEMTGVEEKLFF TGTGCCAGTAGCGAAATGACAGGGGTAGAGGAAAAACTGTTTTTT
TRBJ2-2 . TRBV7-6 few CASSLTGNTGELFF TGTGCCAGCAGCTTAACAGGGAACACCGGGGAGCTGTTTTTT
TRBJ1-6 . TRBV5-1 . CASSLGVNSPLHF TGCGCCAGCAGCTTGGGAGTGAATTCACCCCTCCACTTT